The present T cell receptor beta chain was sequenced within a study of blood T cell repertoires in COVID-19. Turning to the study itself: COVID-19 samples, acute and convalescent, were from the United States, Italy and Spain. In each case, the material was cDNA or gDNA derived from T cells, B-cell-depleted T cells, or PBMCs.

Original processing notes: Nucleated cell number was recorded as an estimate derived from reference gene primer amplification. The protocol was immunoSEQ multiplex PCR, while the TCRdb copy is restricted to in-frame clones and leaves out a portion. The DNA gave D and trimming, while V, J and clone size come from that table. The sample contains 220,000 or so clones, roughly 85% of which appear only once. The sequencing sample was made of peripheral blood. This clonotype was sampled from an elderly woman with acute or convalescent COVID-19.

The CDR3 DNA is TGCAGCGTTGAGGCAGGGTTAGGCTACACCTTC. Its protein is CSVEAGLGYTF. The genes are TRBV29-1 and TRBJ1-2; a weak D match, TRBD1 (5 bases). The CDR3 is 11 amino acids. The V and J ends lost 3 bases and 8 bases respectively, with 10 bases between them. CDR1 SQVTM and CDR2 ANQGSEA come from the germline V gene.